These T cell receptor beta chains were read from a single sample in a study of cytomegalovirus exposure and HLA in healthy donors. Profiling relied on immunoSEQ multiplex PCR, and the TCRdb table lists in-frame clones only, not all of them. Of around 180,000 clones listed, around 80% are singletons. Source material: PBMCs. Every receptor here comes from a man aged 30-40 years in good health and CMV-seropositive. Each CDR3 is given with its conserved first and last residue. The order of the fields is D gene, V gene, J gene, clone size, CDR3 DNA, CDR3 protein. A D gene is named only where the DNA matches it firmly. Clone size is given for some rows only: seen once, a few or many times, or a class if the clone is expanded.

>.|TRBV9|TRBJ2-3|few
TGTGCCAGCAGCCCCAGGACTAGCACAGATACGCAGTATTTT
CASSPRTSTDTQYF
>TRBD2|TRBV25-1|TRBJ2-3|.
TGTGCCAGCAGCCTAGCGGTTCTTACAGATACGCAGTATTTT
CASSLAVLTDTQYF
>.|TRBV10-1|TRBJ1-1|.
TGCGCCAGCAGAGAACGGTCCGGGGTCGAGAACACTGAAGCTTTCTTT
CASRERSGVENTEAFF
>.|TRBV7-9|TRBJ1-2|.
TGTGCCAGCAGTCACGAGGGCCCCACCTATGGCTACACCTTC
CASSHEGPTYGYTF
>TRBD1|TRBV6-6|TRBJ1-5|.
TGTGCCAGCAGTTTACAGGGGGGAGCTCAGCCCCAGCATTTT
CASSLQGGAQPQHF
>.|TRBV6-1|TRBJ1-1|.
TGTGCCAGCAGTGAGGCGGGGGGCGACACTGAAGCTTTCTTT
CASSEAGGDTEAFF
>.|TRBV10-3|TRBJ2-2|.
TGTGCCATCAGTGAGTCCAGGGACACCGGGGAGCTGTTTTTT
CAISESRDTGELFF
>.|TRBV30|TRBJ2-7|.
TGTGCCTGGAGTGATTTCAGGGTCAGGCCCTACGAGCAGTACTTC
CAWSDFRVRPYEQYF
>TRBD2|TRBV6-1|TRBJ2-3|.
TGTGCCAGCAGTGAATCGGGGGGACGGAGCACAGATACGCAGTATTTT
CASSESGGRSTDTQYF
>.|TRBV11-2|TRBJ2-7|once
TGTGCCAGCAGCTTAGGGCTTGCCTACGAGCAGTACTTC
CASSLGLAYEQYF
>TRBD2|TRBV7-9|TRBJ2-3|.
TGTGCCAGCAGCCTCAGCGGGGGGGCAGCAGATACGCAGTATTTT
CASSLSGGAADTQYF
>TRBD2|TRBV19|TRBJ2-1|.
TGTGCCAGTGGTCGGACTAGAGGCGATGAGCAGTTCTTC
CASGRTRGDEQFF
>.|TRBV4-3|TRBJ1-1|.
TGCGCCAGCAGCCAAGATCTGCGGGGGCTAAACACTGAAGCTTTCTTT
CASSQDLRGLNTEAFF
>.|TRBV30|TRBJ2-7|.
TGTGCCTGGAGTTCTGGACTTGCCTACGAGCAGTACTTC
CAWSSGLAYEQYF
>.|TRBV5-1|TRBJ1-1|.
TGCGCCAGCAGCGGGCGAACAGAGAACACTGAAGCTTTCTTT
CASSGRTENTEAFF
>.|TRBV27|TRBJ1-2|.
TGTGCCAGCAGTTTAGGGGGGGATGGCTACACCTTC
CASSLGGDGYTF
>.|TRBV9|TRBJ1-2|.
TGTGCCAGCAGCGCCGGCGGGGGGTACTATGGCTACACCTTC
CASSAGGGYYGYTF
>.|TRBV18|TRBJ1-1|.
TGTGCCAGCTCACCACGGCCAGGCCGAGACACTGAAGCTTTCTTT
CASSPRPGRDTEAFF
>TRBD2|TRBV27|TRBJ2-1|.
TGTGCCAGCAGTTTCTGGCGGGAGGGCCTATCGGGAGAGCAGTTCTTC
CASSFWREGLSGEQFF
>TRBD1|TRBV6-5|TRBJ2-7|.
TGTGCCAGCACTCCTGACAGGGGGTCTCCCTACGAGCAGTACTTC
CASTPDRGSPYEQYF
>.|TRBV2|TRBJ2-3|.
TGTGCCATCCGACTATTGGGGACAGATACGCAGTATTTT
CAIRLLGTDTQYF
>.|TRBV30|TRBJ1-5|.
TGTGCCTGGAGTGTACCGGGCAATCAGCCCCAGCATTTT
CAWSVPGNQPQHF
>TRBD1|TRBV4-2|TRBJ2-7|.
TGTGCCAGCAGCCAAGCAGCCGGGACAGGGTCCGACGAGCAGTACTTC
CASSQAAGTGSDEQYF
>TRBD1|TRBV9|TRBJ1-2|.
TGTGCCAGCAGCGTAGGGGCAGGGGGACCTTATGGCTACACCTTC
CASSVGAGGPYGYTF
>TRBD1|TRBV5-1|TRBJ2-1|.
TGCGCCAGCACCCGGACAGGGGGCTACAATGAGCAGTTCTTC
CASTRTGGYNEQFF
>.|TRBV28|TRBJ2-1|.
TGTGCCAGCAGTTTGCTAGCCACCTACAATGAGCAGTTCTTC
CASSLLATYNEQFF
>.|TRBV25-1|TRBJ2-3|.
TGTGCCAGCAGTGAAATGCTGGACTCCGTCTCTCAAACAGATACGCAGTATTTT
CASSEMLDSVSQTDTQYF
>.|TRBV6-6|TRBJ2-1|medium-sized
TGTGCCAGCAGTTACGCACCCCGGAACCTAGAGTTCTTC
CASSYAPRNLEFF
>.|TRBV5-4|TRBJ2-1|.
TGTGCCAGCAGCCGGGGTGGCAATGAGCAGTTCTTC
CASSRGGNEQFF
>TRBD2|TRBV5-4|TRBJ2-1|.
TGTGCCAGCAGCCCTAGCGGGGGTGAGCAGTTCTTC
CASSPSGGEQFF
>.|TRBV4-2|TRBJ2-2|.
TGTGCCAGCAGCCAAGAGCGACTAACCGGGGAGCTGTTTTTT
CASSQERLTGELFF
>.|TRBV27|TRBJ2-7|.
TGTGCCAGCAGTCCAACCGGTTCGCAGGGGCTAACCAAGGGGCAGTACTTC
CASSPTGSQGLTKGQYF
>.|TRBV27|TRBJ1-3|.
TGTGCCAGCAGTCCCCCAGGGGGAAACACCATATATTTT
CASSPPGGNTIYF
>TRBD1|TRBV28|TRBJ2-7|.
TGTGCCAGCAGTTTGGGAGACAGGGGAAGTTTTTACGAGCAGTACTTC
CASSLGDRGSFYEQYF
>.|TRBV15|TRBJ2-7|.
TGTGCCACCAGCAGAGGACAAGGGGGCGAGCAGTACTTC
CATSRGQGGEQYF
>TRBD2|TRBV30|TRBJ2-1|.
TGTGCCTGGAGTCGGCCCTTCGCTAGCTTAGCGGGTGAGCAGTTCTTC
CAWSRPFASLAGEQFF
>.|TRBV28|TRBJ2-1|.
TGTGCCAGCAGGGCCCCACGGAGCAATGAGCAGTTCTTC
CASRAPRSNEQFF
>.|TRBV6-1|TRBJ2-3|.
TGTGCCAGCAGTGAGGGAACAGGGAGCACAGATACGCAGTATTTT
CASSEGTGSTDTQYF
>TRBD1|TRBV9|TRBJ1-1|.
TGTGCCAGCAGCAGTATTCTAACGGGACAGGGTTACACTGAAGCTTTCTTT
CASSSILTGQGYTEAFF
>TRBD2|TRBV4-2|TRBJ2-5|.
TGTGCCAGCAGCCACCTTAGCGGGCAAGAGACCCAGTACTTC
CASSHLSGQETQYF
>.|TRBV9|TRBJ2-1|.
TGTGCCAGCAGCGTAGTTTCTGGCAGGGCGTGGGAAAATGAGCAGTTCTTC
CASSVVSGRAWENEQFF
>.|TRBV7-9|TRBJ2-7|.
TGTGCCAGCAGCTCCGCGCAGGTAACACGCGAGCAGTACTTC
CASSSAQVTREQYF
>.|TRBV14|TRBJ1-6|.
TGTGCCAGCAGCCAAGATCTCAATTCACCCCTCCACTTT
CASSQDLNSPLHF
>TRBD2|TRBV28|TRBJ2-7|.
TGTGCCAGCAGTCCCCCGGGGGACTATTTCTACGAGCAGTACTTC
CASSPPGDYFYEQYF
>TRBD2|TRBV27|TRBJ2-1|.
TGTGCCAGCAGTATGCCGGGAGGGCTTAGGAATGAGCAGTTCTTC
CASSMPGGLRNEQFF
>TRBD2|TRBV7-8|TRBJ2-3|.
TGTGCCAGCAGCTTACGCGGGGGGGCGGATCGGGGGGATACGCAGTATTTT
CASSLRGGADRGDTQYF
>TRBD1|TRBV10-2|TRBJ2-7|.
TGCGCCAGCAGAAGGGGACAGGGGATCGCCTACGAGCAGTACTTC
CASRRGQGIAYEQYF
>.|TRBV19|TRBJ1-4|.
TGTGCCAGTAGTCCACAGGGTCGAAGTGAAAAACTGTTTTTT
CASSPQGRSEKLFF
>TRBD1|TRBV27|TRBJ2-5|.
TGTGCCAGCAGTGCCCGGGACAGGGGGCGGGAGACCCAGTACTTC
CASSARDRGRETQYF
>TRBD2|TRBV5-6|TRBJ2-2|.
TGTGCCAGCAGCTCTGGACTAGCCCCCGGGGAGCTGTTTTTT
CASSSGLAPGELFF
>TRBD1|TRBV27|TRBJ1-4|.
TGTGCCAGCAGTCAAAGACAGGGGGATGAAAAACTGTTTTTT
CASSQRQGDEKLFF
>.|TRBV7-9|TRBJ1-1|.
TGTGCCAGCAGCTTAAACAGCCCGACTGAAGCTTTCTTT
CASSLNSPTEAFF
>TRBD1|TRBV14|TRBJ1-6|.
TGTGCCAGCAGCCAACAGACAGGGGGCAAATCACCCCTCCACTTT
CASSQQTGGKSPLHF
>.|TRBV6-4|TRBJ2-3|.
TGTGCCAGCAGTGTAGAGAACACAGATACGCAGTATTTT
CASSVENTDTQYF
>.|TRBV29-1|TRBJ1-1|.
TGCAGCGTTGAAAGGGGCGGGGTAAGGACTGAAGCTTTCTTT
CSVERGGVRTEAFF
>TRBD1|TRBV5-6|TRBJ2-7|.
TGTGCCAGCAGCTTCGGACAGGGGGCTTTGTACGAGCAGTACTTC
CASSFGQGALYEQYF
>TRBD1|TRBV28|TRBJ1-2|.
TGTGCCAGCAGTTTACCCACGACAGGGAACTATGGCTACACCTTC
CASSLPTTGNYGYTF